This TCR beta chain was sequenced in a study of cytomegalovirus exposure and HLA in healthy donors. Generated by immunoSEQ multiplex PCR, the TCRdb table keeps only in-frame clones and is missing some. The sample lists a few hundred thousand clones, roughly 88% occurring once. The ends were cut back, 6 bases at V and 4 bases at J, with 9 bases in the middle. CDR3 length: 12 residues. Germline CDR1 is SQVTM and CDR2 is ANQGSEA. The material sequenced was PBMCs. J is TRBJ2-2 and V is TRBV29-1; possibly TRBD1 for D (6 bases). The receptor was isolated from a man under 40 in good health and CMV-seronegative. The CDR3 DNA reads TGCAGCGTAAGAGGGGGCACCGGGGAGCTGTTTTTT. Translated: CSVRGGTGELFF.